Listed below are T cell receptor beta chains from one sample, sequenced in a study of blood T cell repertoires in COVID-19. This table comes from immunoSEQ multiplex PCR, and its TCRdb copy is limited to in-frame clones, with some not included. Among around 700,000 clones listed, around 89% were seen once. The source material was peripheral blood. All receptors derive from a woman in her late teens or twenties with acute or convalescent COVID-19. The CDR3 runs from the conserved cysteine through the conserved F or W. A D gene is named only where the DNA matches it firmly. Size values are once, few and many counts, or a class for expanded clones, and some rows have none.

D gene,clone size,V gene,J gene,CDR3 protein,CDR3 DNA
.,.,TRBV7-9,TRBJ2-5,CASSAVGAETQYF,TGTGCCAGCAGCGCCGTAGGGGCAGAGACCCAGTACTTC
TRBD1,.,TRBV7-8,TRBJ1-2,CASSLGTGGSDGYTF,TGTGCCAGCAGCTTAGGGACAGGGGGGAGTGATGGCTACACCTTC
.,.,TRBV19,TRBJ1-1,CASSGWGPNTEAFF,TGTGCCAGTAGTGGGTGGGGGCCGAACACTGAAGCTTTCTTT
TRBD1,.,TRBV7-9,TRBJ2-7,CASSLTTGYEQYF,TGTGCCAGCAGCTTAACGACAGGGTACGAGCAGTACTTC
.,.,TRBV6-1,TRBJ2-7,CASSEQQKSSYEQYF,TGTGCCAGCAGTGAACAACAGAAAAGCTCCTACGAGCAGTACTTC
.,.,TRBV11-3,TRBJ1-1,CASSQHSSEAFF,TGTGCCAGCAGCCAACACAGCAGTGAAGCTTTCTTT
TRBD1,.,TRBV27,TRBJ2-2,CASSLSTGGANTGELFF,TGTGCCAGCAGTTTATCAACAGGGGGCGCGAACACCGGGGAGCTGTTTTTT
.,.,TRBV9,TRBJ2-1,CASSVGTASGGQFF,TGTGCCAGCAGCGTAGGGACAGCCTCCGGTGGGCAGTTCTTC
.,.,TRBV7-2,TRBJ1-1,CASSLGPGERAFF,TGTGCCAGCAGCTTAGGGCCTGGGGAGAGGGCTTTCTTT
.,.,TRBV3-1/TRBV3-2,TRBJ1-2,CASSRLASNYGYTF,TGTGCCAGCAGCCGCCTAGCCAGCAACTATGGCTACACCTTC
TRBD1,few,TRBV24-1,TRBJ2-7,CATSDPLTRQGALSYEQYF,TGTGCCACCAGTGACCCCTTAACCAGACAGGGGGCGTTGTCCTACGAGCAGTACTTC
.,.,TRBV11-2,TRBJ1-1,CASSGGGMNTEAFF,TGTGCCAGCTCCGGTGGGGGCATGAACACTGAAGCTTTCTTT
TRBD1,.,TRBV3-1/TRBV3-2,TRBJ1-2,CASSQVGDSRSYGYTF,TGTGCCAGCAGCCAAGTCGGGGACAGCCGATCCTATGGCTACACCTTC
TRBD1,.,TRBV6-5,TRBJ2-3,CASSRDRATGTQYF,TGTGCCAGCAGCAGGGACAGGGCGACGGGTACGCAGTATTTT
TRBD1,once,TRBV6-2/TRBV6-3,TRBJ1-2,CASSPDREDGYTF,TGTGCCAGCAGTCCGGACAGGGAAGATGGCTACACCTTC
.,.,TRBV6-4,TRBJ1-2,CASNFGQQFPNYGYTF,TGTGCCAGCAATTTCGGTCAACAGTTCCCTAACTATGGCTACACCTTC
TRBD1,.,TRBV29-1,TRBJ2-2,CSVAWTGPPRELFF,TGCAGCGTTGCATGGACAGGTCCCCCCCGGGAGCTGTTTTTT
TRBD1,.,TRBV28,TRBJ1-1,CASSLLTGQGNTEAFF,TGTGCCAGCAGTTTACTTACGGGACAGGGGAACACTGAAGCTTTCTTT
TRBD1,.,TRBV5-1,TRBJ1-1,CASSSRRDSDTEAFF,TGCGCCAGCAGCTCACGCCGGGACAGTGACACTGAAGCTTTCTTT
TRBD2,.,TRBV10-3,TRBJ2-3,CAIRNGGAGSDTQYF,TGTGCCATCAGAAACGGGGGGGCTGGGTCAGATACGCAGTATTTT
.,.,TRBV18,TRBJ1-1,CASSPRVETEAFF,TGCGCCAGCTCACCGAGGGTTGAGACTGAAGCTTTCTTT
.,.,TRBV12-5,TRBJ1-2,CASGLVTTYGYTF,TGTGCTAGTGGTTTGGTGACAACCTATGGCTACACCTTC
.,.,TRBV5-1,TRBJ1-5,CASSLDSLRSPQHF,TGCGCCAGCAGCTTAGACAGCCTTCGGTCTCCCCAGCATTTT
TRBD1,.,TRBV29-1,TRBJ1-2,CSVRFRRDRGYGYTF,TGCAGCGTGAGATTCCGCCGGGACAGGGGCTATGGCTACACCTTC
.,.,TRBV5-1,TRBJ1-2,CASSLEATAYGYTF,TGCGCCAGCAGCTTGGAGGCGACAGCCTATGGCTACACCTTC
.,.,TRBV25-1,TRBJ1-2,CASSEFWGIYGYTF,TGTGCCAGCAGTGAATTTTGGGGCATCTATGGCTACACCTTC
TRBD1,.,TRBV4-2,TRBJ1-2,CASSLYLDRGNYGYTF,TGTGCCAGCAGCCTATACCTAGACAGGGGTAACTATGGCTACACCTTC
.,.,TRBV14,TRBJ1-1,CASSRAINTEAFF,TGTGCCAGCAGCCGAGCAATAAACACTGAAGCTTTCTTT
.,once,TRBV4-2,TRBJ1-6,CASSLSPGDSPLHF,TGTGCCAGCAGCCTCAGCCCCGGGGATTCACCCCTCCACTTT
.,.,TRBV25-1,TRBJ2-5,CASSPITGRETQYF,TGTGCCAGCAGCCCTATAACAGGGCGGGAGACCCAGTACTTC
.,.,TRBV2,TRBJ1-2,CASGGEALSYGYTF,TGTGCCAGCGGGGGGGAGGCGTTGAGCTATGGCTACACCTTC
TRBD1,once,TRBV5-5,TRBJ1-1,CASSWGTGPPGAFF,TGTGCCAGCAGCTGGGGGACAGGCCCCCCCGGGGCTTTCTTT
TRBD1,.,TRBV3-1/TRBV3-2,TRBJ1-1,CASSPHTGDTEAFF,TGTGCCAGCAGCCCCCACACAGGGGACACTGAAGCTTTCTTT
TRBD1,.,TRBV6-5,TRBJ2-3,CASTWTGSTDTQYF,TGTGCCAGCACCTGGACAGGGAGTACAGATACGCAGTATTTT
.,.,TRBV7-2,TRBJ1-6,CASSLARGGSPLHF,TGTGCCAGCAGCTTAGCCAGGGGTGGGTCACCCCTCCACTTT
.,.,TRBV5-4,TRBJ1-2,CASSLDRVYGYTF,TGTGCCAGCAGCTTGGACAGGGTCTATGGCTACACCTTC
.,.,TRBV5-6,TRBJ2-3,CASSLGGITDTQYF,TGTGCCAGCAGCCTCGGGGGTATCACAGATACGCAGTATTTT
TRBD1,.,TRBV4-1,TRBJ2-7,CASSPGQGASYEQYF,TGCGCCAGCAGCCCGGGACAGGGGGCCTCCTACGAGCAGTACTTC
.,.,TRBV15,TRBJ1-1,CATSRDSDFEAFF,TGTGCCACCAGCAGAGATTCTGACTTTGAAGCTTTCTTT
TRBD1,.,TRBV7-2,TRBJ1-5,CASSWTGGLSRFNQPQHF,TGTGCCAGCAGTTGGACAGGGGGTCTCTCCCGGTTCAATCAGCCCCAGCATTTT
TRBD1,.,TRBV7-3,TRBJ2-1,CASSLSGRGQGAYNEQFF,TGTGCCAGCAGCTTATCCGGGAGGGGACAGGGGGCCTACAATGAGCAGTTCTTC
TRBD1,.,TRBV24-1,TRBJ2-5,CATSPTGGETQYF,TGTGCCACCAGCCCAACAGGGGGAGAGACCCAGTACTTC
.,once,TRBV7-9,TRBJ1-1,CASSGWVSKRGTEAFF,TGTGCCAGCAGCGGGTGGGTGAGTAAACGGGGCACTGAAGCTTTCTTT
.,few,TRBV27,TRBJ1-3,CASSLSPSLRDPWAHLYF,TGTGCCAGCAGTTTATCGCCCTCATTGCGGGACCCTTGGGCGCATCTATATTTT
.,.,TRBV5-1,TRBJ1-2,CASSYPDGPGKLFYGYTF,TGCGCCAGCAGCTACCCCGATGGTCCAGGGAAGTTATTCTATGGCTACACCTTC
TRBD1,.,TRBV27,TRBJ2-2,CASGSGTDPTGELFF,TGTGCCAGCGGCTCCGGGACAGACCCTACCGGGGAGCTGTTTTTT
.,.,TRBV4-1,TRBJ1-2,CASSQDPGDYGYTF,TGCGCCAGCAGCCAAGATCCGGGGGACTATGGCTACACCTTC
TRBD1,.,TRBV27,TRBJ1-1,CASGQGFTEAFF,TGTGCCAGCGGACAGGGATTTACTGAAGCTTTCTTT
TRBD2,.,TRBV6-5,TRBJ2-5,CASSSLAGDLQETQYF,TGTGCCAGCAGTTCCCTAGCGGGGGACCTCCAAGAGACCCAGTACTTC
TRBD1,.,TRBV10-3,TRBJ1-2,CAISESTGRIQGALNYGYTF,TGTGCCATCAGTGAGTCGACAGGCCGGATACAGGGGGCTCTTAACTATGGCTACACCTTC
.,.,TRBV25-1,TRBJ1-4,CASRRLRGEKLFF,TGTGCCAGCCGGCGCTTAAGGGGTGAAAAACTGTTTTTT
.,.,TRBV9,TRBJ2-2,CASSPRAGELFF,TGTGCCAGCAGCCCCCGCGCCGGGGAGCTGTTTTTT
.,.,TRBV5-1,TRBJ1-4,CASSPQAAGEKLFF,TGCGCCAGCAGCCCCCAGGCGGCGGGGGAAAAACTGTTTTTT
TRBD2,.,TRBV19,TRBJ2-1,CASSIGTSGPNEQFF,TGTGCCAGTAGTATAGGGACTAGCGGGCCGAATGAGCAGTTCTTC
.,.,TRBV7-9,TRBJ1-4,CASSSNTGSLNEKLFF,TGTGCCAGCAGCTCTAATACAGGGTCCCTAAATGAAAAACTGTTTTTT
TRBD1,.,TRBV3-1/TRBV3-2,TRBJ1-6,CASSRGQGVGNSPLHF,TGTGCCAGCAGCCGCGGACAGGGGGTGGGTAATTCACCCCTCCACTTT
.,.,TRBV27,TRBJ1-6,CASRRVGPRGNSPLHF,TGTGCCAGCAGGAGGGTAGGGCCACGAGGGAATTCACCCCTCCACTTT
TRBD1,.,TRBV4-1,TRBJ1-2,CASSPQGVQGYGYTF,TGCGCCAGCAGCCCTCAGGGGGTTCAAGGCTATGGCTACACCTTC
.,.,TRBV12-5,TRBJ1-1,CASGFEASNTEAFF,TGTGCTAGTGGTTTCGAGGCATCGAACACTGAAGCTTTCTTT
.,.,TRBV7-9,TRBJ1-2,CASSFGENYGYTF,TGTGCCAGCAGCTTTGGGGAGAACTATGGCTACACCTTC